Listed below are T cell receptor beta chains from one sample, sequenced in a study of immune evolution from preneoplasia to lung adenocarcinoma. Method: immunoSEQ multiplex PCR; TCRdb's copy keeps in-frame clones and lacks some. The table records approximately 7,000 clones, 75% to 90% of them present only once. Specimen: FFPE lung adenocarcinoma in situ tissue. All receptors derive from an older donor with lung adenocarcinoma. Both conserved end residues are part of each CDR3. Fields, in order: D gene, J gene, clone size, V gene, CDR3 protein, CDR3 DNA. The D gene is left open where the match is weak. Size is omitted from some rows. Given values are once, few, many or a class for expanded clones.

NA TRBJ2-5 NA TRBV27 CASSLRQAQETQYF TGTGCCAGCAGTTTAAGGCAGGCACAAGAGACCCAGTACTTC
NA TRBJ2-1 NA TRBV10-3 CAIRDNTNEQFF TGTGCCATCAGAGACAATACAAATGAGCAGTTCTTC
NA TRBJ2-2 NA TRBV9 CASSVVGTGELFF TGTGCCAGCAGCGTAGTGGGAACCGGGGAGCTGTTTTTT
TRBD2 TRBJ2-7 NA TRBV7-6 CASSSHTSGRTEQYF TGTGCCAGCAGCTCCCATACTAGCGGGAGAACCGAGCAGTACTTC
TRBD2 TRBJ2-3 once TRBV5-4 CASSPGTSGGSTDTQYF TGTGCCAGCAGCCCCGGGACTAGCGGGGGAAGCACAGATACGCAGTATTTT
NA TRBJ2-7 NA TRBV10-1 CASSETSLNSYEQYF TGCGCCAGCAGTGAAACTAGTCTAAACTCCTACGAGCAGTACTTC
NA TRBJ1-1 NA TRBV19 CASRISQTTEAFF TGTGCCAGTAGAATCAGTCAGACTACTGAAGCTTTCTTT
NA TRBJ2-1 NA TRBV18 CASSLRDGNNEQFF TGTGCCAGCTCACTCCGGGACGGCAACAATGAGCAGTTCTTC
NA TRBJ2-3 NA TRBV6-4 CASSEYSGESTDTQYF TGTGCCAGCAGTGAGTATAGCGGAGAAAGCACAGATACGCAGTATTTT
NA TRBJ2-2 NA TRBV6-4 CASSAVQFSGELFF TGTGCCAGCAGCGCGGTACAGTTTTCCGGGGAGCTGTTTTTT
TRBD2 TRBJ2-3 NA TRBV9 CASSVGGAGVTDTQYF TGTGCCAGCAGCGTAGGCGGAGCGGGAGTGACAGATACGCAGTATTTT
NA TRBJ2-5 NA TRBV27 CASSSVYQETQYF TGTGCCAGCAGTTCCGTGTACCAAGAGACCCAGTACTTC
NA TRBJ2-5 NA TRBV5-1 CASGRSAGGETQYF TGCGCCAGCGGGAGGTCAGCAGGGGGAGAGACCCAGTACTTC
TRBD1 TRBJ2-5 large TRBV5-5 CASSFEGQGGLGTQYF TGTGCCAGCAGCTTTGAGGGACAGGGAGGGTTGGGTACCCAGTACTTC
NA TRBJ2-2 few TRBV7-3 CASSRVGPGELFF TGTGCCAGCAGCCGGGTGGGGCCCGGGGAGCTGTTTTTT
TRBD1 TRBJ2-7 NA TRBV5-1 CASSLKAGQGSYEQYF TGCGCCAGCAGCTTGAAAGCCGGACAGGGTTCCTACGAGCAGTACTTC
NA TRBJ2-7 once TRBV18 CASSRDETYEQYF TGTGCCAGCTCACGGGACGAAACCTACGAGCAGTACTTC
TRBD2 TRBJ2-2 NA TRBV19 CASSTQAGDGTGELFF TGTGCCAGTAGTACTCAAGCGGGGGATGGCACCGGGGAGCTGTTTTTT